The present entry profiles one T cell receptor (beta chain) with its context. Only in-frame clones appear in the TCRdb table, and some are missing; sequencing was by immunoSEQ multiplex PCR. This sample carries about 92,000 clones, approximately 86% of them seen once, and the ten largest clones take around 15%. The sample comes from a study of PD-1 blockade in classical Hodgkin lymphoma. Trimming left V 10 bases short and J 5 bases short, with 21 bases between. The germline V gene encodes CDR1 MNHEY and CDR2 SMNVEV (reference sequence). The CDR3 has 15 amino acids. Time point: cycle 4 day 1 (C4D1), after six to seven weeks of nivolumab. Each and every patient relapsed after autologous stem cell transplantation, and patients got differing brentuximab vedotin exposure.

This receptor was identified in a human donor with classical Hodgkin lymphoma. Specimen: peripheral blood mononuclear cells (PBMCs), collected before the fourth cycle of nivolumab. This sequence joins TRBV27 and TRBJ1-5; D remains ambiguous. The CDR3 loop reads CATLIVERGHQPQHF. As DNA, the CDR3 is TGTGCCACCCTTATAGTCGAGAGAGGGCATCAGCCCCAGCATTTT.